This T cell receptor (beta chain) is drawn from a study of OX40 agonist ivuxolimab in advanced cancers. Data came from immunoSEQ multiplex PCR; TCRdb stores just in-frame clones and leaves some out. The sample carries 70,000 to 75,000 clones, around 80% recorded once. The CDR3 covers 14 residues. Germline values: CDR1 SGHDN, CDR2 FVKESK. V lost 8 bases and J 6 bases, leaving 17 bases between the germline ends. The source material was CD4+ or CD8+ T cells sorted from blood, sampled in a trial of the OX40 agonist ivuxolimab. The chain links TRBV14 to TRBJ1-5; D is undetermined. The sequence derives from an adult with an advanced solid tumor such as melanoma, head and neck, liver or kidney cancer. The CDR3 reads CASGRSGGPQPQHF. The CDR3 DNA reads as TGTGCCAGCGGGAGGTCAGGAGGGCCTCAGCCCCAGCATTTT. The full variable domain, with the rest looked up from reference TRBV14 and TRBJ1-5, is EAGVTQFPSHSVIEKGQTVTLRCDPISGHDNLYWYRRVMGKEIKFLLHFVKESKQDESGMPNNRFLAERTGGTYSTLKVQPAELEDSGVYFCASGRSGGPQPQHFGDGTRLSIL.